These 16 T cell receptor beta chains share one sample of origin, sequenced in a study of T cells in Graves' hyperthyroidism and ophthalmopathy. RNA transcripts served as the template for amplifying TCR beta CDR3 regions. A first-round RT-PCR of the TCR CDR3 used the HTBI primer set. TCRdb fed the multiplex PCR reads into MiXCR, producing one record per CDR3 protein. The sample yields roughly 580,000 distinct CDR3 sequences, around 13% seen once. Sequencing was done on a sample of blood. Source of these receptors: a woman under 40 with Graves' hyperthyroidism that later progressed to Graves' ophthalmopathy.

The genes are TRBV20-1 and TRBJ2-5; 9 bases fit TRBD2. Trimming cost V 6 bases and J 4 bases; bases outside gene matches: 30. Germline CDR1 is DFQATT and CDR2 is SNEGSKA (reference sequence). The CDR3 sequence is 21 residues long. This chain's CDR3 is CSALLTGARPIAGVLGETQYF. In nucleotides, the CDR3 is TGCAGTGCCCTCCTTACAGGGGCCAGACCTATAGCGGGAGTTTTGGGAGAGACCCAGTACTTC.

In this sample, this clonotype turned up a few times. This chain links TRBV5-8 with TRBJ1-2; possible D gene TRBD1, 5 bases. Germline CDR1 and CDR2: SGHTS and YDEGEE. The CDR3 is 14 amino acids. Trimming stripped 4 bases from V and 8 bases from J, with 18 bases between. The CDR3 sequence: CASSPVVLRGGYTF. CDR3 coding DNA: TGTGCCAGCAGCCCGGTTGTTTTGAGGGGCGGCTACACCTTC. Using reference TRBV5-8 and TRBJ1-2 for the parts outside the CDR3, the full variable domain is EAGVTQSPTHLIKTRGQQATLRCSPISGHTSVYWYQQALGLGLQFLLWYDEGEERNRGNFPPRFSGRQFPNYSSELNVNALELEDSALYLCASSPVVLRGGYTFGSGTRLTVV.

This clonotype showed up just a few times. The chain uses TRBV7-9 and TRBJ2-3; D is perhaps TRBD1 or TRBD2 (6 bases each). Trimming took off 5 bases at V and 2 bases at J, with 17 bases between the two ends. This CDR3 contains 16 residues. Germline CDR1 is SEHNR and CDR2 is FQNEAQ (reference sequence). CDR3: CASSPAAGHHTDTQYF. The DNA of the CDR3 is TGTGCCAGCAGCCCTGCTGCGGGACACCACACAGATACGCAGTATTTT.

This clonotype appeared a single time. This may arise from a read error, as a much more abundant clone is one base away. The chain carries TRBV19 and TRBJ2-5; TRBD2 matches at 15 bases. The CDR3 has 16 residues. CDR1 and CDR2 from the germline V gene are LNHDA and SQIVND (reference sequence). V dropped 8 bases and J dropped 5; count of bases not matched to a gene: 9. Here the CDR3 reads CASGRGLAGGSETQYF. In DNA, the CDR3 is TGTGCCAGTGGTAGGGGACTAGCGGGAGGTTCTGAGACCCAGTACTTC.

This clonotype was seen repeatedly, ten times or more. V gene TRBV27 combines with J gene TRBJ1-1, with D unresolved. Trimming removed 5 bases at V and 4 bases at J, with 14 bases between. CDR3 length: 14 residues. Germline V CDR1 and CDR2: MNHEY, SMNVEV (reference sequence). As DNA, the CDR3 is TGTGCCAGCAGTGGAGGACCCTTGGGCACTGAAGCTTTCTTT. Translation: CASSGGPLGTEAFF.

This clonotype occurred a few times. This rearrangement joins TRBV6-2 or TRBV6-3 to TRBJ2-7; tentatively, D is TRBD1 (7 bases). CDR3 size: 15 residues. V lost 7 bases and J 3 bases, leaving 19 bases between the germline ends. Germline CDR1 MNHEY, CDR2 SVGEGT. CDR3 nucleotides: TGTGCCAGCACCCTACAAGCAGGGGGGATCTACGAGCAGTACTTC. Translating it yields CASTLQAGGIYEQYF.

The sample holds a few counts of this clonotype. J is TRBJ1-2 and V is TRBV24-1, with 9 bases that match TRBD1. This CDR3 has 14 amino acids. The V segment lost 6 bases and the J segment 4 bases; nucleotides outside the gene matches: 5. Germline V gene data show CDR1 as KGHDR and CDR2 as SFDVKD. The CDR3 nucleotides read TGTGCCACCAGTACGGGACAGGGACTCTATGGCTACACCTTC. Translation gives CATSTGQGLYGYTF.

This clonotype was observed at least ten times. The J gene is TRBJ2-3, the V gene TRBV30; TRBD2 aligns across 14 bases. The CDR3 covers 16 residues. In germline, CDR1 is GTSNPN, CDR2 SVGIG (reference sequence). Germline trimming cut 4 bases from V and 3 bases from J; bases unmatched to any gene: 6. The CDR3 loop is CAWTPGTSGSTDTQYF. The CDR3 region has the DNA TGTGCCTGGACTCCCGGGACTAGCGGGAGTACAGATACGCAGTATTTT. The entire variable domain, with the rest obtained from reference TRBV30 and TRBJ2-3, is as follows: SQTIHQWPATLVQPVGSPLSLECTVEGTSNPNLYWYRQAAGRGLQLLFYSVGIGQISSEVPQNLSASRPQDRQFILSSKKLLLSDSGFYLCAWTPGTSGSTDTQYFGPGTRLTVL.

Many counts were recorded for this clonotype. The rearrangement links TRBV20-1 to TRBJ2-1; 8 bases line up with TRBD2. The length of the CDR3 is 13 residues. From germline, CDR1 is DFQATT and CDR2 SNEGSKA (reference sequence). V was pared by 6 bases and J by 4 bases, with 5 bases of the junction left unmatched. The CDR3 protein is CSAVAGTYNEQFF. The CDR3 nucleotides are TGCAGTGCGGTAGCGGGGACTTACAATGAGCAGTTCTTC.

This clonotype was seen repeatedly, ten times or more. The chain couples TRBV2 to TRBJ2-3; D perhaps matches TRBD2 (6 bases). V lost 5 bases and J lost 2, with 14 bases in between. This CDR3 has 15 residues. CDR1 and CDR2 (germline): SNHLY, FYNNEI. DNA for the CDR3: TGTGCCAGCAGTATCTCTGCGGGAATCACAGATACGCAGTATTTT. Protein: CASSISAGITDTQYF.

This clonotype was detected many times. The V and J genes are TRBV7-2 and TRBJ2-3; D possibly corresponds to TRBD2 (6 bases). Germline lookup yields CDR1 SGHTA and CDR2 FQGNSA. The CDR3 runs to 20 residues. Deletions cut 5 bases from V and 0 bases from J, with 27 bases between. The CDR3, as DNA: TGTGCCAGCAGCAGGCGACCAGCGGCACGGGGAGGAATCAGCACAGATACGCAGTATTTT. Its protein is CASSRRPAARGGISTDTQYF.

This clonotype was counted many times. CDR3 DNA sequence: TGTGCCAGCAGTCCCCACCTTATGAGGGGCGCGGATTATGGCTACACCTTC. It codes for CASSPHLMRGADYGYTF. This chain links TRBV27 with TRBJ1-2; the D gene is possibly TRBD1 (5 bases). The CDR3 consists of 17 residues. Germline V gene lookup returns CDR1 MNHEY and CDR2 SMNVEV (reference sequence). The V end lost 5 bases, the J end lost 5 bases, and 24 bases lay between the germline ends.

This clonotype was recorded at least ten times. CDR3 nucleotides: TGCAGTGCTAGAGTCCCCCGTGGCCAAGAGACCCAGTACTTC. As protein: CSARVPRGQETQYF. The rearrangement links TRBV20-1 to TRBJ2-5; no clear D. Per germline, CDR1 DFQATT and CDR2 SNEGSKA (reference sequence). V was pared by 1 base and J by 1 base, with 10 bases between. The CDR3 extends over 14 amino acids.

The V and J genes are TRBV19 and TRBJ2-2; D remains ambiguous. Germline V gene lookup returns CDR1 LNHDA and CDR2 SQIVND (reference sequence). The CDR3 contains 12 residues. V was pared by 3 bases and J by 8 bases, with 7 bases between. The CDR3 here is CASSMASGELFF. CDR3 sequence (DNA): TGTGCCAGTAGTATGGCGTCGGGGGAGCTGTTTTTT.

J is TRBJ2-1 and V is TRBV3-1, with TRBD2 matching 7 bases. V lost 4 bases to trimming and J lost 8 bases; unmatched junction nucleotides: 17. The CDR3 length is 17 residues. The germline gives CDR1 LGHDT, CDR2 YNNKEL (reference sequence). The CDR3 sequence: CASSPPREGGKVDEQFF. The CDR3 DNA reads TGTGCCAGCAGCCCCCCCCGAGAGGGAGGGAAGGTTGATGAGCAGTTCTTC.

This clonotype was picked up many times. The chain links TRBV12-5 to TRBJ1-2; D is ambiguous. There are 17 residues in the CDR3. In germline, CDR1 is LGHNT, CDR2 FRNRAP. V shed 0 bases and J shed 0 bases, with 14 bases lying between them. Written as DNA, the CDR3 is TGTGCTAGTGGTTTGGTATTTGGGGTGGTGGCTAACTATGGCTACACCTTC. Amino acids: CASGLVFGVVANYGYTF.